The source of this T cell receptor (beta chain) is a study of cytomegalovirus exposure and HLA in healthy donors (dated by TCRdb to about 2017). The study in broad terms: In an earlier analysis of under 750 of the donors, under 300 Gb of sequence data and 90 million to 120 million unique TCR beta sequences from roughly 180 million T cells were reported. Every repertoire in the discovery cohort had been generated on one and the same sequencing platform. An early release covering around 630 HLA-typed donors comprised approximately 300 gigabases of sequencing data and around 80 million unique TCR sequences. Genome-wide SNP genotypes for about 65% of the roughly 670 donors were used in a later genetic analysis, which treated that subset as a discovery cohort. The study aimed to test whether signatures of past pathogen exposure could be identified by cataloging public T cell receptors. Donor age, sex, ethnicity and CMV serostatus were collected together with the repertoire data. Among almost 400 genotyped donors of the cohort, an average of around 240,000 unique TCR beta nucleotide sequences were sequenced per donor, roughly 20% of them non-productive. Besides the first cohort of hundreds of subjects, a separate validation cohort made up of about 120 different subjects was used. Five DR-DQ haplotypes were treated as single units for association and clustering because of strong linkage in the cohort. The study combined high-throughput TCR immunosequencing, statistical association of individual TCRs with disease status, and machine learning to predict cytomegalovirus infection status. The study profiled the T cell repertoires of 550 to 700 subjects by immunosequencing and related them to cytomegalovirus serostatus. Among the roughly 370 genotyped donors, around 81% belonged to the genetic ancestry cluster associated with self-reported Caucasian donors. An earlier analysis of roughly 580 of the donors used high-throughput TCR beta sequencing to judge whether each TCR beta V gene segment behaved as functional or pseudogenic. The number of typed donors differed by locus: roughly 629-630 for A, B, C, DRB1 and DQB1; 522 for DQA1; over 600 for DPA1; and some 470 for DPB1. Rather than drawing on any new phenotypic data, the later analysis identified candidate immune exposures from TCR beta sequences and the way those sequences occurred across donors. A later analysis re-examined previously published TCR beta repertoires from 600 to 700 donors and added high-resolution HLA genotyping to investigate patterns of TCR occurrence. Class I and class II HLA loci were covered by the typing at four-digit resolution.

The library relied on the immunoSEQ multiplex PCR assay. The multiplex PCR relied on a mix of 60 forward primers for TCR Vbeta segments and 13 reverse primers for TCR Jbeta segments. A multiplex PCR assay on genomic DNA amplified the CDR3 region of rearranged TCR beta genes. Amplified TCR beta libraries were sequenced as 87-base-pair reads on the Illumina HiSeq System. Regarding the original processing steps: In a later analysis, 70 million to 95 million unique TCR beta chains were counted across the approximately 620 repertoires, and about 9.9 million of these chains were shared by at least two donors. Raw reads were error-corrected and collapsed into unique sequences by a nearest-neighbor algorithm in which closely related sequences were merged to remove PCR and sequencing errors. Alignment of CDR3 sequences to IMGT reference sequences was used to assign V, D and J gene segments. For a sequence to be retained, a match of at least six nucleotides to both a V gene segment and a J gene segment was required. Rearrangements were called productive when the CDR3 lacked stop codons and stayed in frame with V and J; all others were non-productive. CDR3 was defined by IMGT convention, running from the second conserved V-encoded cysteine to the conserved J-encoded phenylalanine. The earlier analysis of some 550 of the donors excluded any sequence lacking an unambiguous match to a single V gene segment. In an earlier analysis of about 590 of the donors, a V segment was called functional when productive rearrangements were above 56.7%, and segregating when the standard deviation between donors exceeded 5%. To diagnose cytomegalovirus status from the catalog of TCR beta chain sequences, a statistical classification framework was built. In a later analysis, TCR nucleotide sequences were compared against IMGT/GENE-DB human TR gene sequences so that V and J genes could be assigned. Using the TCRdist pipeline, a later analysis assigned CDR3 sequences along with most-parsimonious VDJ recombination scenarios. In a later analysis, each TCR beta chain was defined by its CDR3 amino acid sequence together with its V-gene family, and reads without a unique V-gene family were excluded. To address suspected cross-contamination and a sequencing artifact, a later analysis removed approximately 590 highly shared, low-generation-probability nucleotide sequences. For each public chain, a later analysis derived a clonal expansion index from normalized ranks of inferred template counts within each repertoire. Generation probabilities in a later analysis came from a VDJ recombination model fitted to out-of-frame rearrangements, and those results were checked against IGoR. Hypergeometric tests were used in a later analysis to score TCR-TCR, TCR-HLA and TCR-CMV co-occurrence, with a repertoire-size bias correction applied to the TCR pairs. To estimate false discovery rates, a later analysis permuted the HLA or CMV assignments 20 times. A later analysis grouped co-occurring TCRs with DBSCAN, adding TCRdist sequence similarity when clustering within HLA-allele-positive subsets. Repertoires with fewer than 30,000 or more than 120,000 public chains, plus five repertoires with anomalous nucleotide sharing, were excluded from co-occurrence clustering. This immuneACCESS table, as held by TCRdb, lists in-frame sequences with V and J called but not all clones. Of the missing ones, under half trace to an unresolved V gene in checked studies; the others have no known cause. The V and J calls and clone size come from that table; D and trimming were worked out from the DNA. In all, the sample holds approximately 100,000 clones, and more than 60% of those were seen once. Together, the top ten hold more than 4.5% of the sample.

V sheds 4 bases and J sheds 3 bases, leaving 10 bases between their ends. There are 15 amino acids in the CDR3, from cysteine to phenylalanine inclusive. This entry keeps only the CDR3 DNA: 45 bases, framed from base 1. From the germline V gene, CDR1 is SGHDN and CDR2 is FVKESK. The cohort consisted of approximately 690 healthy bone marrow donors. All cohort members were sampled while nominally healthy, although unrecorded immune exposures were likely present. The donor was CMV seropositive and was included in the group of 289 seropositive cohort members. A peripheral blood sample was collected from each donor, and TCR beta sequencing was performed on peripheral blood mononuclear cells. Genomic DNA was extracted from the blood cell samples with the Qiagen DNeasy Blood Extraction Kit. Concerning this clone: It lacks a known antigen. No much larger clone is present one base from it, and per-base qualities are unavailable.

What the study reported, not specific to this receptor: Presence/absence analyses assumed roughly uniform sequencing depth across donors, an assumption that may not hold. Across donors, most TCR sequences were observed very rarely, whereas some public TCRs were present in many individuals. The classifier was reported to diagnose cytomegalovirus status with high specificity and sensitivity in both the original and validation cohorts. A later analysis found that most CMV-associated TCR beta chains appeared HLA-restricted, with HLA associations seemingly driven largely by CMV exposure. A cluster of highly shared sequence variants was judged likely to represent a technical artifact of the sequencing pipeline. A later analysis reported that several top co-occurrence clusters appeared linked to parvovirus B19, influenza, CMV and Epstein-Barr virus. In vitro tests confirmed that a few of the cytomegalovirus-associated TCR beta chains recognize cytomegalovirus antigens. A later genetic analysis reported fewer N-insertions in productive TCRs among donors in an Asian-associated ancestry cluster than the roughly 640-donor mean. Because HLA typing was missing for some donors at each locus, association tests included only the typed subset. Only TCR beta chains were sequenced in this cohort, and the absence of alpha or paired-chain data limited detectable features. Assigning TCR associations to individual alleles was difficult when HLA alleles, especially DR and DQ, strongly co-occurred. It was suggested by the authors that the approach could potentially be generalized to other disease states and immunological phenotypes. CMV serostatus was the only immune exposure information available for the cohort. Some IMGT-functional V segments, including TRBV6-2 and TRBV6-3, could not be told apart with the 87-base-pair reads, so those segments were excluded. A total of about 180 TCR beta chains were listed by the study as associated with cytomegalovirus. At a false discovery rate of 0.05, a later analysis linked around 17,000 TCR beta sequences to specific HLA alleles. A further reported finding was that TCR beta sequences accurately predicted the HLA-A and HLA-B alleles for most subjects in the first cohort. In an earlier analysis of some 540 of the donors, most TCR beta V segments appeared in productive rearrangements about 87% or about 30% of the time, broadly matching IMGT annotations. In a later genetic analysis, a missense DCLRE1C variant was associated with V-gene and J-gene trimming of TCR beta chains, and the association was replicated in an independent cohort. In a later analysis, HLA-associated TCR beta chains showed more clonal expansion and lower generation probabilities than non-associated chains that were equally common. Correlated functional status among segregating V segments might reflect linkage disequilibrium, but an unknown experimental factor could not be ruled out. Because counts were too low, seventeen rarely observed V segments, including chromosome 9 orphons, were excluded from the earlier analysis of about 500 of the donors. According to a later analysis, TCR association rates differed among HLA loci, with DRB1 alleles showing the most associated TCRs and HLA-C alleles showing the fewest.

The sequence links TRBV14 to TRBJ1-6; the D gene is perhaps TRBD1, from 6 matching bases. Sequencing was performed on PBMCs. The TCR comes from a young woman in good health and CMV-seropositive. The DNA sequence is as follows: TGTGCCAGCAGCCCGGACAGTTACTATAATTCACCCCTCCACTTT. Translated, it gives CASSPDSYYNSPLHF.